This T cell receptor (beta chain) is drawn from a study of OX40 agonist ivuxolimab in advanced cancers. Study background: Each patient was given ivuxolimab into a vein every 2 weeks, at 0.01 to 10 mg/kg. Having had anti-PD-1, anti-PD-L1 or anti-CTLA-4 therapy before was allowed, and around 44% had some. General study results and limits: More expanded clones were found, on average, in CD8+ than in CD4+ T cells. By week 6 at 0.1 to 3.0 mg/kg, blood CD4+ and CD8+ T cells had expanded clonally.

CDR3 length: 15 amino acids. Germline V gives CDR1 SEHNR, CDR2 FQNEAQ (reference sequence). The trim removed 4 bases at V and 8 bases at J, leaving 11 bases unmatched. About this clone itself: Its specificity is unknown.

Only in-frame clones appear in the TCRdb table, and some are missing; sequencing was by immunoSEQ multiplex PCR. The data show more than 65,000 clones, about nine tenths seen once. This material consisted of CD4+ or CD8+ T cells sorted from blood, taken in a trial of the OX40 agonist ivuxolimab. The TCR originated in an adult with an advanced solid tumor such as melanoma, head and neck, liver or kidney cancer. V and J are TRBV7-9 and TRBJ1-2; the match to TRBD1 covers 9 bases. The CDR3 here is CASSSVGVDRGGYTF. CDR3 nucleotides: TGTGCCAGCAGCTCCGTGGGGGTGGACAGGGGCGGCTACACCTTC.